This T cell receptor beta chain was profiled in a study of blood T cell repertoires in COVID-19. Assay used: immunoSEQ multiplex PCR; TCRdb lists only in-frame clones, some missing. This table holds some 270,000 clones, around 82% found once. The table lists this clone with a few counts. Seattle-derived patients entered the study during active infection and were followed longitudinally. CDR1 GTSNPN and CDR2 SVGIG come from the germline V gene (reference sequence). V was clipped by 0 bases and J by 4 bases, with 10 bases between them. The CDR3 has 14 residues. The TCR originated in a human donor with COVID-19, enrolled during active disease. The donor label of this sample is uncertain. The V gene is TRBV30, the J gene TRBJ1-5; the D is unclear. Sequencing was performed on peripheral blood. CDR3 protein: CAWSVSSGNQPQHF. CDR3 in DNA: TGTGCCTGGAGTGTATCCTCCGGTAATCAGCCCCAGCATTTT. Combining the CDR3 with reference TRBV30 and TRBJ1-5 gives the whole variable domain SQTIHQWPATLVQPVGSPLSLECTVEGTSNPNLYWYRQAAGRGLQLLFYSVGIGQISSEVPQNLSASRPQDRQFILSSKKLLLSDSGFYLCAWSVSSGNQPQHFGDGTRLSIL.